Listed below are T cell receptor beta chains from one sample, sequenced in a study of low-dose radiotherapy and immunotherapy resistance in tumors. TCRdb fed the reads into MiXCR, producing one record per CDR3 protein. The sample gives about 100,000 distinct CDR3 sequences, less than 25% of which show up once; approximately 4% is in the top ten. The sequenced sample was PBMCs, obtained after low-dose radiotherapy plus immunotherapy. The receptors shown here come from a male donor with prostate cancer. Each CDR3 is given with its conserved first and last residue. The order of the fields is J gene, clone size, V gene, D gene, CDR3 protein, CDR3 DNA. A D gene is named only where the DNA matches it firmly. Clone size is shown for a subset of rows, as once, few, many or a class of expanded clone.

TRBJ2-7 | many | TRBV18 | . | CASSPERTTYEQYF | TGTGCCAGCTCACCGGAGCGGACTACTTACGAGCAGTACTTC
TRBJ1-2 | . | TRBV5-1 | TRBD1 | CASSFDRAVDGYTF | TGCGCCAGCAGCTTTGACAGGGCGGTAGATGGCTACACCTTC
TRBJ2-3 | many | TRBV20-1 | . | CSAHQGRDTQYF | TGCAGTGCTCATCAGGGGCGGGATACGCAGTATTTT
TRBJ2-7 | many | TRBV7-9 | . | CASSSPSYEQYF | TGTGCCAGCAGCTCCCCTTCCTACGAGCAGTACTTC
TRBJ2-7 | . | TRBV6-8 | . | CASSLDGVGSDAQYF | TGTGCCAGCAGCCTGGACGGGGTTGGGTCGGACGCGCAGTACTTC
TRBJ2-5 | . | TRBV12-3/TRBV12-4 | . | CASRNLGGLETQYF | TGTGCCAGCAGGAACTTGGGGGGATTAGAGACCCAGTACTTC
TRBJ1-1 | many | TRBV10-2 | TRBD1 | CASRTGEGYSTEAFF | TGCGCCAGCAGGACAGGGGAAGGTTACAGCACTGAAGCTTTCTTT
TRBJ1-4 | many | TRBV6-6 | . | CASSQTAAATNEKLFF | TGTGCCAGCAGCCAAACGGCAGCGGCAACTAATGAAAAACTGTTTTTT
TRBJ2-7 | many | TRBV6-2/TRBV6-3 | . | CASSGNRAASGSYEQYF | TGTGCCAGCAGTGGGAACAGGGCGGCTAGCGGATCCTACGAGCAGTACTTC
TRBJ1-1 | many | TRBV6-2/TRBV6-3 | . | CASSSPGGFLSEAFF | TGTGCCAGCAGTTCTCCCGGGGGGTTTTTGTCTGAAGCTTTCTTT
TRBJ1-2 | many | TRBV7-2 | TRBD1 | CASSLGAQGHGYTF | TGTGCCAGCAGCTTAGGTGCACAGGGGCATGGCTACACCTTC
TRBJ1-6 | many | TRBV2 | . | CASSERGLNSPLHF | TGTGCCAGCAGTGAACGCGGCCTGAATTCACCCCTCCACTTT
TRBJ2-5 | few | TRBV18 | . | CASSRTGGQETQYF | TGTGCCAGCTCACGGACTGGGGGCCAAGAGACCCAGTACTTC
TRBJ2-2 | . | TRBV5-1 | TRBD2 | CASSLRSGVNTGELFF | TGCGCCAGCAGCTTGAGAAGCGGGGTTAACACCGGGGAGCTGTTTTTT
TRBJ2-1 | many | TRBV7-6 | . | CASNLGGYEQFF | TGTGCCAGCAATCTTGGGGGATATGAGCAGTTCTTC
TRBJ2-1 | once | TRBV7-2 | . | CASSLISAGLSSYNEQFF | TGTGCCAGCAGCTTGATCTCTGCCGGTTTGAGCTCCTACAATGAGCAGTTCTTC
TRBJ1-2 | many | TRBV5-1 | . | CASNLAPDIYYGYTF | TGCGCCAGCAACTTGGCTCCCGACATCTACTATGGCTACACCTTC
TRBJ2-2 | . | TRBV5-5 | . | CASSARGGGDTGELFFF | .
TRBJ2-1 | . | TRBV29-1 | TRBD1 | CSVNVQGTEQFF | TGCAGCGTTAATGTACAGGGGACTGAGCAGTTCTTC
TRBJ2-7 | once | TRBV24-1 | . | CATSDLRRSGLKQYF | TGTGCCACCAGTGATTTGCGGAGAAGTGGGTTAAAGCAGTACTTC
TRBJ2-6 | once | TRBV10-3 | . | CAIRNTAYVLTF | TGTGCCATCAGAAACACGGCCTACGTCCTGACTTTC
TRBJ2-7 | many | TRBV7-6 | TRBD2 | CASSLAMGGIVWEQYF | TGTGCCAGCAGCTTAGCTATGGGGGGGATCGTCTGGGAGCAGTACTTC
TRBJ2-3 | many | TRBV6-6 | . | CAGTAEGGPITDTQYF | TGTGCCGGTACCGCCGAGGGGGGACCGATCACAGATACGCAGTATTTT
TRBJ1-2 | few | TRBV11-2 | TRBD1 | CASSLAGQGGNYGYGYTF | TGTGCCAGCAGCTTAGCCGGCCAGGGGGGTAACTATGGCTATGGCTACACCTTC
TRBJ2-6 | . | TRBV12-3/TRBV12-4 | . | CASSLRAGANVLTF | TGTGCCAGCAGTTTAAGGGCTGGGGCCAACGTCCTGACTTTC
TRBJ2-5 | many | TRBV20-1 | . | CSARTGPGETQYF | TGCAGTGCAAGGACCGGACCGGGGGAGACCCAGTACTTC
TRBJ2-6 | many | TRBV12-3/TRBV12-4 | . | CASSGQTSGANVLTF | TGTGCCAGCAGCGGACAGACATCCGGGGCCAACGTCCTGACTTTC
TRBJ2-7 | . | TRBV15 | . | CATSRDQYQGFKQYF | TGTGCCACCAGCAGAGACCAGTATCAGGGATTCAAGCAGTACTTC
TRBJ1-1 | few | TRBV5-1 | TRBD1 | CASSPRLRDRGGEAFF | TGCGCCAGCAGCCCACGGCTCCGGGACAGGGGGGGTGAAGCTTTCTTT
TRBJ2-4 | many | TRBV7-2 | TRBD2 | CASSLARGVRDIQYF | TGTGCCAGCAGCTTAGCGCGGGGGGTGAGGGACATTCAGTACTTC
TRBJ1-2 | many | TRBV7-9 | TRBD1 | CASSLIRQGSGYTF | TGTGCCAGCAGCTTGATCCGACAGGGATCTGGCTACACCTTC
TRBJ2-3 | many | TRBV7-2 | . | CASSTQLGKTDTQYF | TGTGCCAGCAGCACCCAACTAGGGAAAACAGATACGCAGTATTTT
TRBJ2-3 | many | TRBV9 | TRBD2 | CASSLGAGGLVKDTQYF | TGTGCCAGCAGCCTAGGGGCGGGGGGCCTAGTAAAGGATACGCAGTATTTT
TRBJ1-5 | many | TRBV5-6 | . | CASSLALGGHQPQHF | TGTGCCAGCAGCTTGGCGTTAGGGGGACATCAGCCCCAGCATTTT
TRBJ2-1 | . | TRBV2 | TRBD2 | CATLIAGGSGNEQFF | TGTGCCACCCTCATCGCGGGGGGCTCAGGGAATGAGCAGTTCTTC
TRBJ2-2 | many | TRBV6-8 | . | CASNPTGENTGELFF | TGTGCCAGCAACCCGACAGGAGAGAACACCGGGGAGCTGTTTTTT
TRBJ2-3 | many | TRBV25-1 | . | CASSGPRGGKDTQYF | TGTGCCAGCAGTGGCCCCAGGGGGGGGAAAGATACGCAGTATTTT
TRBJ2-3 | . | TRBV7-9 | . | CASSFNWGADTQYF | TGTGCCAGCAGCTTTAACTGGGGGGCAGATACGCAGTATTTT
TRBJ2-5 | many | TRBV7-7 | . | CASSSTPDSGETQYF | TGTGCCAGCAGCTCGACCCCGGACTCGGGAGAGACCCAGTACTTC
TRBJ2-1 | many | TRBV11-2 | . | CASSLDSARGNEQFF | TGTGCCAGCAGCTTAGATTCGGCTAGAGGCAATGAGCAGTTCTTC
TRBJ2-2 | . | TRBV12-3/TRBV12-4 | . | CASSPDQRNTGELFF | TGTGCCAGCAGCCCCGACCAGCGGAACACCGGGGAGCTGTTTTTT
TRBJ2-7 | many | TRBV4-1 | . | CASSRGGSGYEQYF | TGCGCCAGCAGCCGAGGAGGTAGCGGCTACGAGCAGTACTTC
TRBJ1-2 | many | TRBV9 | . | CASSAIDRAGGYTF | TGTGCCAGCAGCGCGATCGACAGAGCCGGGGGCTACACCTTC
TRBJ2-2 | many | TRBV27 | . | CASSLGTRRTGELFF | TGTGCCAGCAGTTTAGGGACAAGAAGGACCGGGGAGCTGTTTTTT
TRBJ2-5 | many | TRBV7-6 | TRBD1 | CASGKTGAGETQYF | TGTGCCAGCGGCAAGACAGGGGCCGGGGAGACCCAGTACTTC
TRBJ1-6 | many | TRBV20-1 | . | CSARDRRDKFNSPLHF | TGCAGTGCTAGAGATCGACGAGACAAATTTAATTCACCCCTCCACTTT
TRBJ1-2 | . | TRBV6-2/TRBV6-3 | . | CASSDGAAYRGYTF | TGTGCCAGCAGTGATGGGGCCGCATATCGAGGCTACACCTTC
TRBJ2-5 | . | TRBV2 | . | CASMSAISYF | TGTGCCAGCATGTCCGCCATCTCGTACTTC
TRBJ1-1 | many | TRBV7-7 | . | CASSLRAGTEAFF | TGTGCCAGCAGCCTCAGGGCTGGCACTGAAGCTTTCTTT
TRBJ1-2 | . | TRBV7-9 | TRBD1 | CASSPGTGGFDYGYTF | TGTGCCAGCAGCCCCGGGACAGGGGGCTTTGACTATGGCTACACCTTC
TRBJ2-5 | many | TRBV5-1 | TRBD1 | CASSFSFPGTGGGETQYF | TGCGCCAGCAGCTTTTCATTCCCCGGGACAGGGGGCGGGGAGACCCAGTACTTC
TRBJ2-7 | few | TRBV27 | TRBD1 | CASSPRTGEEQYF | TGTGCCAGCAGTCCCCGGACAGGAGAAGAGCAGTACTTC
TRBJ2-1 | many | TRBV7-2 | TRBD2 | CASSSASGGQYEQFF | TGTGCCAGCAGCTCTGCTAGCGGGGGTCAGTATGAGCAGTTCTTC